This TCR beta chain was captured in a study of cytomegalovirus exposure and HLA in healthy donors. Study background: From 190 million or so T cells, an earlier analysis saw approximately 120 million unique TCR beta sequences. General study results and limits: In vitro testing confirmed a few CMV-associated chains as specific for CMV antigens. It was assumed in the presence/absence analyses that sequencing depth was roughly uniform across donors.

About this clone itself: As yet, its antigen is unknown.

The V gene's germline CDR1 is SGDLS and CDR2 YYNGEE. V lost 4 bases to trimming and J lost 0 bases; unmatched junction nucleotides: 12. The CDR3 extends over 18 amino acids. With 60 Vbeta and 13 Jbeta primers, the PCR was carried out. Only in-frame clones appear in the TCRdb table, and some are missing; sequencing was by immunoSEQ multiplex PCR. This repertoire includes 150,000 or so clones. The chain couples TRBV9 to TRBJ1-4; 7 nucleotides match TRBD1. This TCR was sampled from a woman aged 50 to 65 in good health and CMV-seronegative. The sequenced sample was PBMCs. Here the CDR3 reads CASSSSPRDSATNEKLFF. In DNA form, the CDR3 reads TGTGCCAGCAGCTCGAGTCCCCGGGACAGTGCAACTAATGAAAAACTGTTTTTT.